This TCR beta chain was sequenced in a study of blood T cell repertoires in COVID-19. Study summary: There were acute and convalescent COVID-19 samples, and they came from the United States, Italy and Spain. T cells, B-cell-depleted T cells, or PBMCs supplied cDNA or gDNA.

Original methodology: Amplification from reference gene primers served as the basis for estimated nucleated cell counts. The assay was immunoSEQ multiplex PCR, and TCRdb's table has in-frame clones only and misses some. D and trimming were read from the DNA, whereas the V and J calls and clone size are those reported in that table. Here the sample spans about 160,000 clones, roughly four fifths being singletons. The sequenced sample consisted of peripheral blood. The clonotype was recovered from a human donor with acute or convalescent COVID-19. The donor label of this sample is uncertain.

CDR3 in amino acids: CASSEAPSKSYEQYF. In nucleotides, the CDR3 is TGTGCCAGCAGTGAAGCCCCTAGTAAATCCTACGAGCAGTACTTC. The rearrangement links TRBV6-1 to TRBJ2-7; D gene ambiguous. This CDR3 has 15 amino acids. V lost 0 bases, J lost 1 base, and 10 bases lay in between. Germline CDR1 is MNHNS and CDR2 is SASEGT.